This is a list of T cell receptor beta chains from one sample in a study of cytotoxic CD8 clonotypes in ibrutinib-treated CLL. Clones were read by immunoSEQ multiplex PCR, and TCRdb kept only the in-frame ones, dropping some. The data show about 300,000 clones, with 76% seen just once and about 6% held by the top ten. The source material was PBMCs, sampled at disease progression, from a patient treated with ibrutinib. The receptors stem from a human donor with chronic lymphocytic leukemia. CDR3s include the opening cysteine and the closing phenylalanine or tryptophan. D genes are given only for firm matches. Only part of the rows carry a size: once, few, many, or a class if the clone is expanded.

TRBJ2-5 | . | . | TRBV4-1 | TGCGCCAGCAGCCACCCACAAGAGACCCAGTACTTC | CASSHPQETQYF
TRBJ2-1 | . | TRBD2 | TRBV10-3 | TGTGCCATCAGTCCTAGCGGGGGGTACTCCTACAATGAGCAGTTCTTC | CAISPSGGYSYNEQFF
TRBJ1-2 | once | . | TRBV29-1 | TGCAGCGTTGGAGGAGGGTCCGCCTATGGCTACACCTTC | CSVGGGSAYGYTF
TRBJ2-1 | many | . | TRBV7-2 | TGTGCCAGCAGCTTATTAGGTGGGAGAACGGACAATGAGCAGTTCTTC | CASSLLGGRTDNEQFF
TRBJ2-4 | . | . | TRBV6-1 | TGTGCCAGCAGTGTTCCCAGCGGAGCCGTCCTAGCCAAAAACATTCAGTACTTC | CASSVPSGAVLAKNIQYF
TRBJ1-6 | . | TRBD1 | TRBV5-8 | TGTGCCAGCAGCGTCCACCGGGACAGGAATTCACCCCTCCACTTT | CASSVHRDRNSPLHF
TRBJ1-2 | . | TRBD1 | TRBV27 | TGTGCCAGCAGTCAGAGACAGGGTCGGGGGGTAGTCTACACCTTC | CASSQRQGRGVVYTF
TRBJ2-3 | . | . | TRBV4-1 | TGCGCCAGCAGCCAAACTAACTCCCTCGCGCAGTATTTT | CASSQTNSLAQYF
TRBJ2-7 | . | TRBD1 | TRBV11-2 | TGTGCCAGCAGCTTAGGGACAGGGCTAGAGCAGTACTTC | CASSLGTGLEQYF
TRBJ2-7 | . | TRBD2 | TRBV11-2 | TGTGCCAGCAGCTTAAATAGTGCTAGCGGGGCCCTCAACTACGAGCAGTACTTC | CASSLNSASGALNYEQYF
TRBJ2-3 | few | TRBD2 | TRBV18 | TGTGCCAGCTCCCGACAGCGGGAGGACTATGCAGATACGCAGTATTTT | CASSRQREDYADTQYF
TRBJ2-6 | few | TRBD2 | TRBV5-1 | TGCGCCAGCAGCCCCGACGGGGGGGCCTACTCTGGGGCCAACGTCCTGACTTTC | CASSPDGGAYSGANVLTF
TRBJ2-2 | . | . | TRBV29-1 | TGCAGCGTTACCGGGGACATAGGGAACACCGGGGAGCTGTTTTTT | CSVTGDIGNTGELFF
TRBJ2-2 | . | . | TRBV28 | TGTGCCAGCAGTTTATTGGGTGGGGCCGGGGAGCTGTTTTTT | CASSLLGGAGELFF
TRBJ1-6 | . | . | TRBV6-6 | TGTGCCAGCAGTACCTATCGGAATTCACCCCTCCACTTT | CASSTYRNSPLHF
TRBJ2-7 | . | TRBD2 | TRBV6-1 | TGTGCCAGCAGTGACAGACTAGCGGGTTACGAGCAGTACTTC | CASSDRLAGYEQYF
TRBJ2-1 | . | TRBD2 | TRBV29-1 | TGCAGCGTTGAAGGTAGCGGGAGATCCTACAATGAGCAGTTCTTC | CSVEGSGRSYNEQFF
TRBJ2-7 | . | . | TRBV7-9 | TGTGCCAGCAGCTTAGGTAGCGGCTACGAGCAGTACTTC | CASSLGSGYEQYF
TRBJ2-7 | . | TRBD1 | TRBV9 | TGTGCCAGCAGCGCGGGACAGGGGGCCGCCTACGAGCAGTACTTC | CASSAGQGAAYEQYF
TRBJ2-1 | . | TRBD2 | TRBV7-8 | TGTGCCAGCAGCAATCTAGCGGGAGGAGGTATTGAGCAGTTCTTC | CASSNLAGGGIEQFF
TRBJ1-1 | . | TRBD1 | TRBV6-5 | TGTGCCAGCAGTTACTACCCAGGGGGCGGTGAAGCTTTCTTT | CASSYYPGGGEAFF
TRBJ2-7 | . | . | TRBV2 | TGTGCCAGCAGTCCTGGGGGACGGGGGTACGAGCAGTACTTC | CASSPGGRGYEQYF
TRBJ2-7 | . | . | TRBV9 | TGTGCCAGCAGCGGGAGGGGAAATGGCTACGAGCAGTACTTC | CASSGRGNGYEQYF
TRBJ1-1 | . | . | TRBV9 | TGTGCCAGCAGCACCCATTGGAACACTGAAGCTTTCTTT | CASSTHWNTEAFF
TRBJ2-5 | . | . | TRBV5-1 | TGCGCCAGCAGCTTTTCCAGTTTCGAGACCCAGTACTTC | CASSFSSFETQYF
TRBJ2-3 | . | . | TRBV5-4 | TGTGCCAGCAGCCTGTGGGAGGGGGTGGCAGATACGCAGTATTTT | CASSLWEGVADTQYF